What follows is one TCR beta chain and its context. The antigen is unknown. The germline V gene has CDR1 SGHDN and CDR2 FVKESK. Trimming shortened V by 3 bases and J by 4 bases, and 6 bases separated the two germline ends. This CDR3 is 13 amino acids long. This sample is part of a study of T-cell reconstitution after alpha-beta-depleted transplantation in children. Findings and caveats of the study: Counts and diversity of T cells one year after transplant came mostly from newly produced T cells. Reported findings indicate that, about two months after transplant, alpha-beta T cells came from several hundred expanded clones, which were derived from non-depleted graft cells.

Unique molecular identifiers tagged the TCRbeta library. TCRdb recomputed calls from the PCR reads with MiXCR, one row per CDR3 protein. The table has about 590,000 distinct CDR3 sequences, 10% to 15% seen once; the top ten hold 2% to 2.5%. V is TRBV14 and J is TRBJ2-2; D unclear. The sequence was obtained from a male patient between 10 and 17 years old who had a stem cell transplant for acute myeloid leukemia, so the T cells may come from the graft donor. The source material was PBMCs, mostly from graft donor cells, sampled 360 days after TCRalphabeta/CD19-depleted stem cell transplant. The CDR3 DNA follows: TGTGCCAGCAGCCACCGAACCACCGGGGAGCTGTTTTTT. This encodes CASSHRTTGELFF.